One sample yielded the 5 T cell receptor beta chains listed below, sequenced in a study of PD-L1 blockade in urothelial cancer. TCRdb's copy holds only in-frame clones and misses some; the assay was immunoSEQ multiplex PCR. Among about 43,000 clones, about four fifths were seen once, and the ten largest hold over 12%. Time point in this sample: peripheral blood 6 weeks after treatment start. The source material was PBMCs, sampled around atezolizumab (anti-PD-L1) treatment. These receptors were collected from a man between 60 and 70 years old with urothelial cancer.

The chain recombines TRBV6-1 with TRBJ1-1; D not certain. Germline CDR1 and CDR2: MNHNS and SASEGT. This CDR3 has 10 amino acids. Trimming cost V 9 bases and J 5 bases, with 7 bases left between them. CDR3 in DNA: TGTGCCAGTGGACTGACTGAAGCTTTCTTT. Translation gives CASGLTEAFF.

The rearrangement links TRBV7-3 to TRBJ2-3; D perhaps matches TRBD2 (7 bases). Germline-derived CDR1 and CDR2 are SGHTA and FQGTGA. V gave up 8 bases and J gave up 4 bases, with 19 bases separating them. The CDR3 totals 15 residues. The CDR3 spells CASAIGGGRADTQYF. The CDR3 DNA sequence: TGTGCCAGCGCTATTGGGGGGGGCCGGGCAGATACGCAGTATTTT.

The chain uses TRBV6-5 and TRBJ1-1, with 8 bases fitting TRBD1. The trim removed 6 bases at V and 9 bases at J, leaving 6 bases unmatched. This CDR3 spans 12 amino acids. Germline CDR1 and CDR2: MNHEY and SVGAGI. As DNA, the CDR3 is TGTGCCAGCAGCCACGGGGACAGGAAAGCTTTCTTT. It is translated as CASSHGDRKAFF.

V gene TRBV6-5 combines with J gene TRBJ1-6, with TRBD1 matching over 7 bases. The V gene's germline CDR1 is MNHEY and CDR2 SVGAGI. Trimming took 2 bases from V and 7 from J; bases not matched to a gene: 5. The CDR3 length is 15 residues. The CDR3 loop is CASSYVRDSNSPLHF. The CDR3 DNA follows: TGTGCCAGCAGTTACGTGAGGGACAGCAATTCACCCCTCCACTTT.

The chain is built from TRBV7-8 and TRBJ1-5; D gene unclear. CDR3 size: 12 residues. Deletions cut 5 bases from V and 6 bases from J, with 8 bases between. Germline-derived CDR1 and CDR2 are SGHVS and FQNEAQ. The CDR3 loop reads CASSPGVQPQHF. CDR3 nucleotide sequence: TGTGCCAGCAGCCCCGGAGTTCAGCCCCAGCATTTT.